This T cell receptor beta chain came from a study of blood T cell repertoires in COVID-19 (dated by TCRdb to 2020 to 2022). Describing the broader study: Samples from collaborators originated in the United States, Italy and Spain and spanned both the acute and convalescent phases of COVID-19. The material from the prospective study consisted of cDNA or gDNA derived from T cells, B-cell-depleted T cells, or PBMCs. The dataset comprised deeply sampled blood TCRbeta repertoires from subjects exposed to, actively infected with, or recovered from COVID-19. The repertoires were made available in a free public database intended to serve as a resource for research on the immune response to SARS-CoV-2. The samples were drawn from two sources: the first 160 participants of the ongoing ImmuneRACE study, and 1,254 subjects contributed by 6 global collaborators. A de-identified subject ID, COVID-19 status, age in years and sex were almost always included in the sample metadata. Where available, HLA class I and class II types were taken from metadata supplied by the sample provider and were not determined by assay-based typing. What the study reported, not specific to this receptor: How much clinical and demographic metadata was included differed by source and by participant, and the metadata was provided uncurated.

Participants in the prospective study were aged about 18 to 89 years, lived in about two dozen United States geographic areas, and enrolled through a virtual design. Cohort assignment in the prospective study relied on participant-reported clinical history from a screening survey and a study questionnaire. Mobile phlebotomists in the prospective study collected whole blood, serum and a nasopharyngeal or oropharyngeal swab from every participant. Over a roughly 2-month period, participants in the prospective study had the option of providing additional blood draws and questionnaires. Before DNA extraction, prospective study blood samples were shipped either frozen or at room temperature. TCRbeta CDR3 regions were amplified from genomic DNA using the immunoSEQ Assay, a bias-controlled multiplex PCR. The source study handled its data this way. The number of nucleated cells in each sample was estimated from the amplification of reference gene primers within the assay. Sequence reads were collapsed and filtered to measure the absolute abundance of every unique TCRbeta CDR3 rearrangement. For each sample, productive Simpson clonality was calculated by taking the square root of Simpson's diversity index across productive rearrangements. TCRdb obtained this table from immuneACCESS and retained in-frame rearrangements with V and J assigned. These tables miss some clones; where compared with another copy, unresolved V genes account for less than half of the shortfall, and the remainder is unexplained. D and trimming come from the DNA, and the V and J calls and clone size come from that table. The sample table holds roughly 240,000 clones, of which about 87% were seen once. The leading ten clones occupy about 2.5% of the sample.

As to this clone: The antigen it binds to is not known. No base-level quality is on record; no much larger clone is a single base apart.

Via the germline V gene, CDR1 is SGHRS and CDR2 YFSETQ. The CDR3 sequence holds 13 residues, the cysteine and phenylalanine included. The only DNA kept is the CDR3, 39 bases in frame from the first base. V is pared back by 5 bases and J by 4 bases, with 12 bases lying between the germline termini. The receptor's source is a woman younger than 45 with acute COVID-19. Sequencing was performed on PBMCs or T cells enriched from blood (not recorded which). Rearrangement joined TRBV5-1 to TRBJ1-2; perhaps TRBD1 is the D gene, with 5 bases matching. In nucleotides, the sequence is TGCGCCAGCAGTGGGGCCTCAAGCTATGGCTACACCTTC. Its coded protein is CASSGASSYGYTF.